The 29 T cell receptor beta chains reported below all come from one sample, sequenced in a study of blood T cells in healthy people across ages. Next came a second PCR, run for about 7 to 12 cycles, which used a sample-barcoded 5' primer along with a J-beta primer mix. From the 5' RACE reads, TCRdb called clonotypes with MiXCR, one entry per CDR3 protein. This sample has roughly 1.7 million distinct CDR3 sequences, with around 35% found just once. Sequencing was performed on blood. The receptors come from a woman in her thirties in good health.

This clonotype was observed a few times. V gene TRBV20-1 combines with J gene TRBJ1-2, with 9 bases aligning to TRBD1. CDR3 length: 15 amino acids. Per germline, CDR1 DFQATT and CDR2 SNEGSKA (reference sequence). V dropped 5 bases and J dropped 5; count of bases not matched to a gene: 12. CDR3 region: CSAGKGTGLMYGYTF. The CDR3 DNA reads TGCAGTGCTGGGAAAGGGACAGGGTTAATGTATGGCTACACCTTC.

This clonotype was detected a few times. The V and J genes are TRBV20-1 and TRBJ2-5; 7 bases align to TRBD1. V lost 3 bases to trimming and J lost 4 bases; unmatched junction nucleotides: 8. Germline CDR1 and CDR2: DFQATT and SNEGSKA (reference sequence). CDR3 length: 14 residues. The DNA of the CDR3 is TGCAGTGCTAGGTCCAGGGGGTTCCGAGAGACCCAGTACTTC. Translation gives CSARSRGFRETQYF.

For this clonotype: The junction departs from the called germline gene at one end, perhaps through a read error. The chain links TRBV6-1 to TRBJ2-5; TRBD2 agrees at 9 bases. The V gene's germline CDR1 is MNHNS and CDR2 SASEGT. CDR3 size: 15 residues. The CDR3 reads CAGSAGTSMQETQYF. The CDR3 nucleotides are TGTGCCGGCAGTGCTGGGACTAGCATGCAAGAGACCCAGTACTTC.

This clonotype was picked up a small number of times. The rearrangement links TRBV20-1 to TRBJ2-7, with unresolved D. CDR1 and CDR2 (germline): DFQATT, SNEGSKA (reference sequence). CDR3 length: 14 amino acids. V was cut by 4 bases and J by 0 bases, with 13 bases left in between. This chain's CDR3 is CSATDDGSSYEQYF. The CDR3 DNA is TGCAGTGCTACCGACGACGGAAGCTCCTACGAGCAGTACTTC.

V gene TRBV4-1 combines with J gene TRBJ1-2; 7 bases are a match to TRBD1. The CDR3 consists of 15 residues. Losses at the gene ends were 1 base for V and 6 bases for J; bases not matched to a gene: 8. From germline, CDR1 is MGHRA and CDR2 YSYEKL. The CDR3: CASSQGDRTLHGYTF. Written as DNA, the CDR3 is TGCGCCAGCAGCCAAGGGGACAGAACCCTCCATGGCTACACCTTC.

CDR3 coding DNA: TGTGCCAGCTCACCTTTACAGTCCCGTAACACTGAAGCTTTCTTT. It codes for CASSPLQSRNTEAFF. This rearrangement joins TRBV18 to TRBJ1-1; D unclear. Trimming pared 3 bases from V and 2 bases from J, leaving 13 bases between. CDR3 length equals 15 residues. Germline CDR1 and CDR2: KGHSH and LQKENI.

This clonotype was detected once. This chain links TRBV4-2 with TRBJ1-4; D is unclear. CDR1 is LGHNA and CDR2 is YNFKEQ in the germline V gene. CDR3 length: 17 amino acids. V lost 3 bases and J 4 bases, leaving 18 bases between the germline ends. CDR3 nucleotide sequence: TGTGCCAGCAGCCAGGCTAGGAGGCGGGGTTTTAATGAAAAACTGTTTTTT. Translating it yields CASSQARRRGFNEKLFF.

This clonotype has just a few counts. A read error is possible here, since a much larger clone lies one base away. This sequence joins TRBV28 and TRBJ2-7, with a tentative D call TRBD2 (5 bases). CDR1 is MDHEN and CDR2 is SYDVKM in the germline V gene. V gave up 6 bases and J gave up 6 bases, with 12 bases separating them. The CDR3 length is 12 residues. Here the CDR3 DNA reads TGTGCCAGCAGCCCCGGGAATTCCGAGCAGTACTTC. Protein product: CASSPGNSEQYF. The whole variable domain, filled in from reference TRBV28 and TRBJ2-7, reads DVKVTQSSRYLVKRTGEKVFLECVQDMDHENMFWYRQDPGLGLRLIYFSYDVKMKEKGDIPEGYSVSREKKERFSLILESASTNQTSMYLCASSPGNSEQYFGPGTRLTVT.

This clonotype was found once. This chain's CDR3 is CASYPGDFF. In nucleotides, the CDR3 is TGTGCCAGCTATCCGGGAGACTTCTTC. The chain is built from TRBV15 and TRBJ2-1, with D tentatively TRBD2 (6 bases). V shed 10 bases and J shed 16 bases, with 14 bases lying between them. The germline V gene has CDR1 LNHNV and CDR2 YYDKDF (reference sequence). This CDR3 has 9 residues.

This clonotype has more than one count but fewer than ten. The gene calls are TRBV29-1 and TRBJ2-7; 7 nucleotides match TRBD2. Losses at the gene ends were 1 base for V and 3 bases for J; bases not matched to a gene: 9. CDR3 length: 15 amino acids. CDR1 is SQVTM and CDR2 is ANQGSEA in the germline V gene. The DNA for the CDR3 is TGCAGCGTTGAAGGGGAGGCTAGCGGCCTCTACGAGCAGTACTTC. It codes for CSVEGEASGLYEQYF.

The CDR3, as DNA: TGTGCCAGCAACATGAGCAGTGAGTCAAAAAGTGAGCAGTACTTC. This translates into CASNMSSESKSEQYF. V and J are TRBV27 and TRBJ2-7, with D hard to call. With 7 bases removed from V and 7 bases from J, the gap between germline ends came to 23 bases. The CDR3 runs 15 residues. Germline V gene sequence: CDR1 MNHEY, CDR2 SMNVEV (reference sequence).

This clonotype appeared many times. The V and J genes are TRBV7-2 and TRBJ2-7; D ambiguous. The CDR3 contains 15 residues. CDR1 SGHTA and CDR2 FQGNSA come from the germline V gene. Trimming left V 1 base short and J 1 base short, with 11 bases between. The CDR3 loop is CASSLGGGLSYEQYF. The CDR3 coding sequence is TGTGCCAGCAGCTTAGGTGGCGGCCTATCCTACGAGCAGTACTTC.

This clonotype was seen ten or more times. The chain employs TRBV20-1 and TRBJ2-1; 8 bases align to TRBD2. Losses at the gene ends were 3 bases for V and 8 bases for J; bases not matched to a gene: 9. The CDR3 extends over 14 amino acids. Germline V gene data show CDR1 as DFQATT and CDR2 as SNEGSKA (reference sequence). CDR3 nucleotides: TGCAGTGCTAGTGACGGGGGGGCCGCTGATGAGCAGTTCTTC. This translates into CSASDGGAADEQFF.

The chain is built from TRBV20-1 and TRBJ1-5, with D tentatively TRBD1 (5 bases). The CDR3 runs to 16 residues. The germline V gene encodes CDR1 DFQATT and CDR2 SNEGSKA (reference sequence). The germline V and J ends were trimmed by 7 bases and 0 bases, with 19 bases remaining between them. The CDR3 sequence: CSVPTVYTHSNQPQHF. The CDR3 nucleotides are TGCAGTGTCCCGACAGTATATACTCATAGCAATCAGCCCCAGCATTTT.

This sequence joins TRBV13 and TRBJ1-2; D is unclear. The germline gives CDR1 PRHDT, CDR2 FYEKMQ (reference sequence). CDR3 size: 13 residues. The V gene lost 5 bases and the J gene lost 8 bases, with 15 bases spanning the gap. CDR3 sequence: CASSIQDAEGYTF. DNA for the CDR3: TGTGCCAGCAGCATTCAGGACGCGGAGGGCTACACCTTC.

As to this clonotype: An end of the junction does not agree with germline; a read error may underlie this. Here the CDR3 reads CASNQATGKQETQYF. The CDR3 nucleotides are TGTGCCAGCAACCAAGCTACAGGGAAACAAGAGACCCAGTACTTC. The chain is built from TRBV3-1 and TRBJ2-5, with D possibly TRBD1 on 6 matching bases. In germline, CDR1 is LGHDT, CDR2 YNNKEL (reference sequence). The CDR3 consists of 15 residues.

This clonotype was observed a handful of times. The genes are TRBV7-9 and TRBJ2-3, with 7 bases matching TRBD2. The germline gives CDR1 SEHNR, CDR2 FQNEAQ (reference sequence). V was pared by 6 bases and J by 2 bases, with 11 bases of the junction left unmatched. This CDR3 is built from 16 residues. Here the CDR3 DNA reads TGTGCCAGCAGAAAAGAACCTAGCGGCGACACAGATACGCAGTATTTT. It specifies CASRKEPSGDTDTQYF.

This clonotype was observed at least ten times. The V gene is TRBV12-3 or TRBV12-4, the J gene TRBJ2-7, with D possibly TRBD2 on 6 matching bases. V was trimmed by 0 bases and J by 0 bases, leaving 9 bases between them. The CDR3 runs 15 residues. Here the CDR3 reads CASSLAGLGSYEQYF. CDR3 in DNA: TGTGCCAGCAGTTTAGCGGGACTCGGCTCCTACGAGCAGTACTTC.

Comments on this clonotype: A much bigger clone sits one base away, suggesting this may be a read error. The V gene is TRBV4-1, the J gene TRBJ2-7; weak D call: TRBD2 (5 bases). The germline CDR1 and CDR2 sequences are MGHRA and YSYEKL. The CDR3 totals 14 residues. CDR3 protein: CASGQPARDYEQYF. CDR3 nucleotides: TGCGCCAGCGGCCAACCCGCCCGGGACTACGAGCAGTACTTC.

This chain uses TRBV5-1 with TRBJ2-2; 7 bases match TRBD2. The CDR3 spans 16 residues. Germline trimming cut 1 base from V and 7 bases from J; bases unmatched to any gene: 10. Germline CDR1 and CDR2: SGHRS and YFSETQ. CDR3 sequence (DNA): TGCGCCAGCAGCTTGCGGTCTTACGGGACTAACGGGGAGCTGTTTTTT. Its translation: CASSLRSYGTNGELFF.

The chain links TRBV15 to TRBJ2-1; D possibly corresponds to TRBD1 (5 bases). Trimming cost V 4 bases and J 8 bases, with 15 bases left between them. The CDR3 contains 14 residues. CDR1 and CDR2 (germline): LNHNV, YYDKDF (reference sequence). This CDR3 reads CATSTQTTGDEQFF. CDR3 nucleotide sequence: TGTGCCACCAGCACCCAAACTACAGGCGATGAGCAGTTCTTC.

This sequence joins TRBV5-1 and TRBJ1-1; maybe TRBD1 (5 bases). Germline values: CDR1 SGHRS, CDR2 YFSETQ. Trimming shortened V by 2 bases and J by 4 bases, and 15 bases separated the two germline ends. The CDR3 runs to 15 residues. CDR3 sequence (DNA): TGCGCCAGCAGCTTTGAGGGTTCGGGGGGCACTGAAGCTTTCTTT. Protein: CASSFEGSGGTEAFF. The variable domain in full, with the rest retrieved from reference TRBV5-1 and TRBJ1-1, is KAGVTQTPRYLIKTRGQQVTLSCSPISGHRSVSWYQQTPGQGLQFLFEYFSETQRNKGNFPGRFSGRQFSNSRSEMNVSTLELGDSALYLCASSFEGSGGTEAFFGQGTRLTVV.

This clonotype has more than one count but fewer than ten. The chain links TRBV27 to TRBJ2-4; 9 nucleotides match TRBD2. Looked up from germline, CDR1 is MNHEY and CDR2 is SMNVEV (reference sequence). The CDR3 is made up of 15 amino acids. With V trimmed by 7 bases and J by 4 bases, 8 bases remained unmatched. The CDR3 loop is CASTAGGEGKNIQYF. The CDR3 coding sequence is TGTGCCAGCACAGCGGGAGGAGAGGGGAAAAACATTCAGTACTTC.

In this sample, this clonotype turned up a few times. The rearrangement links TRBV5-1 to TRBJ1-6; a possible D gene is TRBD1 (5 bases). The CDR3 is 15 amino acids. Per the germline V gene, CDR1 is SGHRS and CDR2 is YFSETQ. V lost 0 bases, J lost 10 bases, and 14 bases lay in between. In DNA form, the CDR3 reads TGCGCCAGCAGCTTGGAGGCAGGGAGACACTCACCCCTCCACTTT. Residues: CASSLEAGRHSPLHF.

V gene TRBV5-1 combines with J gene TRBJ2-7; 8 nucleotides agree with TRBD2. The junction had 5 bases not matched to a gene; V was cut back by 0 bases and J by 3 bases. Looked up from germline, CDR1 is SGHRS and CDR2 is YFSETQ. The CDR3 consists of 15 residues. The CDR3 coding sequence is TGCGCCAGCAGCTTGGATAGCGGGGAATTCTACGAGCAGTACTTC. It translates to CASSLDSGEFYEQYF.

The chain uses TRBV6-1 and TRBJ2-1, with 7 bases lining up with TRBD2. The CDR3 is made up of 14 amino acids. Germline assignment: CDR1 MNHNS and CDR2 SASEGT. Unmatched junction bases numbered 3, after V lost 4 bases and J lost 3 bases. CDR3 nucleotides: TGTGCCAGCAGTGGTGGGACTAACTACAATGAGCAGTTCTTC. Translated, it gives CASSGGTNYNEQFF.

The CDR3, as DNA: TGCAGTGCTAGAACCACGGACAGAGCATATCACAATGAGCAGTTCTTC. Protein product: CSARTTDRAYHNEQFF. The chain has TRBV20-1 and TRBJ2-1; D is perhaps TRBD1 (6 bases). Germline CDR1 and CDR2: DFQATT and SNEGSKA (reference sequence). The CDR3 is 16 amino acids. V lost 2 bases and J 5 bases, leaving 19 bases between the germline ends.

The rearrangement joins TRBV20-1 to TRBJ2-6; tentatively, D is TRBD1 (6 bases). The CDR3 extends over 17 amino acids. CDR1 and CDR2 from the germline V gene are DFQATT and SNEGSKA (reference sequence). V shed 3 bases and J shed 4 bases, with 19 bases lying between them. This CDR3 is CSASAGDLGLGANVLTF. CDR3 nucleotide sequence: TGCAGTGCTAGTGCAGGGGATTTGGGTTTAGGGGCCAACGTCCTGACTTTC.

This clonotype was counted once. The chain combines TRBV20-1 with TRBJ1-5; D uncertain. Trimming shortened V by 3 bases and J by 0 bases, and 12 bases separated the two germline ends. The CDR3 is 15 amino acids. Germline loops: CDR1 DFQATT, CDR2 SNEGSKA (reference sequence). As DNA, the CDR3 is TGCAGTGCTAGGTGGGAACACGGTAGCAATCAGCCCCAGCATTTT. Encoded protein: CSARWEHGSNQPQHF.